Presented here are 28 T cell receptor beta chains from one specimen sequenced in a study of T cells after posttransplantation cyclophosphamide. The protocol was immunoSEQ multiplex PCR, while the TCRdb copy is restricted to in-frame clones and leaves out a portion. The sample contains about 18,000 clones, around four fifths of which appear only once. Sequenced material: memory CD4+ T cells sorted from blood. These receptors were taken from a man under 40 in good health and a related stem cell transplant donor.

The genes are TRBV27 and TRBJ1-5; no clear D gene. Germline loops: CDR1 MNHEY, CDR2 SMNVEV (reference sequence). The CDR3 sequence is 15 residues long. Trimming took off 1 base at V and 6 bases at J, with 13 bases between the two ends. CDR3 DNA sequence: TGTGCCAGCAGTTTATACTCAACTACAAGTCAGCCCCAGCATTTT. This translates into CASSLYSTTSQPQHF.

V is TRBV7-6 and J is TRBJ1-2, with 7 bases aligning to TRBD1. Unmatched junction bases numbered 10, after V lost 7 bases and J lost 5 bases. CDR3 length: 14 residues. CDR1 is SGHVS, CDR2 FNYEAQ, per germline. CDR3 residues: CASTSQGVRYGYTF. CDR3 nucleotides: TGTGCCAGCACCTCCCAGGGGGTTCGATATGGCTACACCTTC. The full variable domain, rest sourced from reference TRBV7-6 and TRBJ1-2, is GAGVSQSPRYKVTKRGQDVALRCDPISGHVSLYWYRQALGQGPEFLTYFNYEAQQDKSGLPNDRFSAERPEGSISTLTIQRTEQRDSAMYRCASTSQGVRYGYTFGSGTRLTVV.

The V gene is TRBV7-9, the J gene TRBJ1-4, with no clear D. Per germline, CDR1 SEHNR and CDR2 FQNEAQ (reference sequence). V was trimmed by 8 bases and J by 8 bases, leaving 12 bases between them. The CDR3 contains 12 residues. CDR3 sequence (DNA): TGTGCCAGCGGTACAAGAGGGGAAAAACTGTTTTTT. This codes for CASGTRGEKLFF. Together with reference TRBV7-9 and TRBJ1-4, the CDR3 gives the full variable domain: DTGVSQNPRHKITKRGQNVTFRCDPISEHNRLYWYRQTLGQGPEFLTYFQNEAQLEKSRLLSDRFSAERPKGSFSTLEIQRTEQGDSAMYLCASGTRGEKLFFGSGTQLSVL.

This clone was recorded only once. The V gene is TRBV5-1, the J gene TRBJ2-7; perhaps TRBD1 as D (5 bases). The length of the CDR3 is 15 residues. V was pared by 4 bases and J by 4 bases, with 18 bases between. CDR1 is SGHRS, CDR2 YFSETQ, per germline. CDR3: CASSRKDSLGYEQYF. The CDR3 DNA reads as TGCGCCAGCAGCCGTAAAGACAGCCTTGGGTACGAGCAGTACTTC.

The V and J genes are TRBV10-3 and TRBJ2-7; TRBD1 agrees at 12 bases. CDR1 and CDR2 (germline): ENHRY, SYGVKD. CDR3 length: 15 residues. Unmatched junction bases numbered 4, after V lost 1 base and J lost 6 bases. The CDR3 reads CAISELGQGAGEQYF. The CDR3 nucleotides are TGTGCCATCAGTGAGTTGGGACAGGGGGCCGGCGAGCAGTACTTC.

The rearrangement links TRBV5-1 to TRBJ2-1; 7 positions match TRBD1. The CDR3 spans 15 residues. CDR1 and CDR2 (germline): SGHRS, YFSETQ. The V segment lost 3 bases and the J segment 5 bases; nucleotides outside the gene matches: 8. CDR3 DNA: TGCGCCAGCAGCTCTGGGGACAGAAAAGACAATGAGCAGTTCTTC. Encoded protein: CASSSGDRKDNEQFF.

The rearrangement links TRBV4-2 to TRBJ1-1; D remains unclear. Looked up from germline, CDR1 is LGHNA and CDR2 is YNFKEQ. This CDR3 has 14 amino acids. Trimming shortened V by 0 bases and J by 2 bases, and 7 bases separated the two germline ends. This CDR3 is CASSQEGDNTEAFF. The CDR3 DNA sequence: TGTGCCAGCAGCCAAGAAGGAGATAACACTGAAGCTTTCTTT.

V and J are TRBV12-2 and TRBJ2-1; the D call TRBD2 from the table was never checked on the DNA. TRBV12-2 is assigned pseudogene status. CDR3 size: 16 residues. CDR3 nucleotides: TGTGCAAGTCGCTTAGGTCTAGCGGGGGGGAAGGGTGAGCAGTTCTTC. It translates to CASRLGLAGGKGEQFF.

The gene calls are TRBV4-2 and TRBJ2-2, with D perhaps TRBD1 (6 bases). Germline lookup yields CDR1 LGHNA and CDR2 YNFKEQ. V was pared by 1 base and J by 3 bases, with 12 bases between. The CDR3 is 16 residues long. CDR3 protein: CASSQAGTGHTGELFF. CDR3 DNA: TGTGCCAGCAGCCAAGCGGGAACAGGGCACACCGGGGAGCTGTTTTTT.

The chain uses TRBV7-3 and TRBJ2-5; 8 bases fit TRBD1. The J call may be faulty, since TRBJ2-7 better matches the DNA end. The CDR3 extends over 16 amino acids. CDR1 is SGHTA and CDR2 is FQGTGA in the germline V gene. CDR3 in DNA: TGTGCCAGCAGCTTAACGAGTGGACAGGGTAGGAGCGAGCAGTACTTC. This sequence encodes CASSLTSGQGRSEQYF.

CDR3 in DNA: TGTGCCAGCAGCCAGGGGACAGGGGGCGGCTACACCTTC. It is translated as CASSQGTGGGYTF. This chain uses TRBV7-2 with TRBJ1-2, with TRBD1 matching 12 bases. The CDR3 loop spans 13 amino acids. CDR1 SGHTA and CDR2 FQGNSA come from the germline V gene. V trimming: 5 bases; J trimming: 8 bases; junction bases outside the gene matches: 3.

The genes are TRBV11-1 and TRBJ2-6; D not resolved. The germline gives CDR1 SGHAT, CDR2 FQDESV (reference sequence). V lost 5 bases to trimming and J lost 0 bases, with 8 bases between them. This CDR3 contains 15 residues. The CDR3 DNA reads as TGTGCCAGCAGCCAAACAAGCTCTGGGGCCAACGTCCTGACTTTC. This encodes CASSQTSSGANVLTF.

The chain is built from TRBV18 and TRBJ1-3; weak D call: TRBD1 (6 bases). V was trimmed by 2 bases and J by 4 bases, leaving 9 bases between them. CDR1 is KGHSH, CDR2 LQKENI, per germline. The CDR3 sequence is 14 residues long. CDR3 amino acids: CASSPNREGNTIYF. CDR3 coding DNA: TGTGCCAGCTCACCAAACAGGGAAGGAAACACCATATATTTT.

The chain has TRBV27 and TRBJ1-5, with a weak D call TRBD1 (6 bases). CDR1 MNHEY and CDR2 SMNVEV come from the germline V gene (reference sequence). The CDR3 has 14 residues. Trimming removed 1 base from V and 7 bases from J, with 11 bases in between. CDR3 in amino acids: CASSLFGGDQPQHF. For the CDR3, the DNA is TGTGCCAGCAGTTTATTTGGGGGCGACCAGCCCCAGCATTTT.

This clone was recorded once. The CDR3 nucleotides read TGTGCCAGCAGCCCTAGAAATTCCTATGGCTACACCTTC. Protein sequence: CASSPRNSYGYTF. The chain uses TRBV5-8 and TRBJ1-2; no clear D. CDR1 is SGHTS, CDR2 YDEGEE, per germline. V shed 4 bases and J shed 4 bases, with 11 bases lying between them. The CDR3 sequence is 13 residues long.

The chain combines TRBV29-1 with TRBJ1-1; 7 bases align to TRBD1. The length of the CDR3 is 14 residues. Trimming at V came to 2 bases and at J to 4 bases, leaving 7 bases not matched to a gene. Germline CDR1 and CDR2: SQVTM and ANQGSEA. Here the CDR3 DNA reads TGCAGCGTTGAATTAGGACAGGTTTTCACTGAAGCTTTCTTT. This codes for CSVELGQVFTEAFF.

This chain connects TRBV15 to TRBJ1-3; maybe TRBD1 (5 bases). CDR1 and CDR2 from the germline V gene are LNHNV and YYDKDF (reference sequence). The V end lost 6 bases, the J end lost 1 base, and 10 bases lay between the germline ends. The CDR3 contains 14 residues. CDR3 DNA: TGTGCCACCAGGTTCGGACAATCTGGAAACACCATATATTTT. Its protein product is CATRFGQSGNTIYF.

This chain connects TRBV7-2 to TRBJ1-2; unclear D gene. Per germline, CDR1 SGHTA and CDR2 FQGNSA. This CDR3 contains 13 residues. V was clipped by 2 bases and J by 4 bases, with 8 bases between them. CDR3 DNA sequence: TGTGCCAGCAGCTTAATACAGACCTATGGCTACACCTTC. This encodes CASSLIQTYGYTF.

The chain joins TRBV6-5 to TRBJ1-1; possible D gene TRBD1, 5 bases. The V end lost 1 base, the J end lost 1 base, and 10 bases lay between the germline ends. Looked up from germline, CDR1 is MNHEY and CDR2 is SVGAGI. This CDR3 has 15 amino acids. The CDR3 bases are TGTGCCAGCAGTTACTTACGCACAGGGAACACTGAAGCTTTCTTT. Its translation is CASSYLRTGNTEAFF.

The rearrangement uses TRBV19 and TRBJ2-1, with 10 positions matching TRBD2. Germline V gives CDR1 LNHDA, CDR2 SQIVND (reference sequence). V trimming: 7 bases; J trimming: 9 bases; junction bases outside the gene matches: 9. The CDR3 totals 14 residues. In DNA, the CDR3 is TGTGCCAGTATAGGAGCGGGGGGGCTCGGTGAGCAGTTCTTC. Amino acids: CASIGAGGLGEQFF.

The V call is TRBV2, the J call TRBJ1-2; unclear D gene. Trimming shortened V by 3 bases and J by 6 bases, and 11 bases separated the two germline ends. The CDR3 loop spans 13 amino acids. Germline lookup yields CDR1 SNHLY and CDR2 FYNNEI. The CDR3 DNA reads TGTGCCAGCAGTGATGAGGGTCGTCATGGCTACACCTTC. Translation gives CASSDEGRHGYTF. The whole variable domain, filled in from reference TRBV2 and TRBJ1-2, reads EPEVTQTPSHQVTQMGQEVILRCVPISNHLYFYWYRQILGQKVEFLVSFYNNEISEKSEIFDDQFSVERPDGSNFTLKIRSTKLEDSAMYFCASSDEGRHGYTFGSGTRLTVV.

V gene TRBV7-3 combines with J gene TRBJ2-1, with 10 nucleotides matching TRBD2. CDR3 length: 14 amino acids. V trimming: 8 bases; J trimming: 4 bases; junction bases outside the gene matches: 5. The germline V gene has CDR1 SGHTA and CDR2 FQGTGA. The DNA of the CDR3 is TGTGCCAGCTCGAGCGGGGGGGAATACAATGAGCAGTTCTTC. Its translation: CASSSGGEYNEQFF.

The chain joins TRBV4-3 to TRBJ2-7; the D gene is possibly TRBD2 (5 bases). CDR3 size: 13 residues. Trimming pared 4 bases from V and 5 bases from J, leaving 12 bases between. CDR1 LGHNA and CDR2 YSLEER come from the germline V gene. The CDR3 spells CASSLNAGDEQYF. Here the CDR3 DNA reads TGCGCCAGCAGCCTCAACGCCGGGGACGAGCAGTACTTC.

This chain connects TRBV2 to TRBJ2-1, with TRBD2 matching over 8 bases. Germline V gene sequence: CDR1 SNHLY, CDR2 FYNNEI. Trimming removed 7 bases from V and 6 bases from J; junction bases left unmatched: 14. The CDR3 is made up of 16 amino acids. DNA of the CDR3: TGTGCCAGCATGGCATCGACGGGGGGGCCGGGCAATGAGCAGTTCTTC. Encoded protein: CASMASTGGPGNEQFF.

CDR3 protein: CASSLVAGGLTDTQYF. The DNA for the CDR3 is TGTGCCAGCAGCTTGGTAGCGGGGGGGCTGACAGATACGCAGTATTTT. The chain joins TRBV5-4 to TRBJ2-3; 11 bases align to TRBD2. The CDR3 consists of 16 residues. With V trimmed by 0 bases and J by 3 bases, 3 bases remained unmatched. In germline, CDR1 is SGHNT, CDR2 YYREEE (reference sequence).

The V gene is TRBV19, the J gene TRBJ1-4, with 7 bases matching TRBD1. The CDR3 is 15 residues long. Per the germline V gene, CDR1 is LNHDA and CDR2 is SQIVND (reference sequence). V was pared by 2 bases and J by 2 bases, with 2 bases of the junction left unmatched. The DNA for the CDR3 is TGTGCCAGTAGTATAACAGGGGACACTAATGAAAAACTGTTTTTT. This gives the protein CASSITGDTNEKLFF.

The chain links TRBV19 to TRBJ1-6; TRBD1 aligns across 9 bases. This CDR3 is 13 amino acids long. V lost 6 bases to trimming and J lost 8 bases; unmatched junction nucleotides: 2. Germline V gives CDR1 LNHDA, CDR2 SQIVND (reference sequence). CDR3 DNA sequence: TGTGCCAGTAGCCGACAGGGGGATTCACCCCTCCACTTT. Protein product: CASSRQGDSPLHF.

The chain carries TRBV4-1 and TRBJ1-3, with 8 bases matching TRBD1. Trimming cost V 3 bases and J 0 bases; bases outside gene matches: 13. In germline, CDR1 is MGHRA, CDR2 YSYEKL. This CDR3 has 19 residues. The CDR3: CASSHWTGRSGLSGNTIYF. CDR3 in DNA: TGCGCCAGCAGCCACTGGACAGGGCGTAGTGGACTCTCTGGAAACACCATATATTTT.